These 25 T cell receptor beta chains were sequenced from one sample in a study of blood T cell repertoires in COVID-19. Data came from immunoSEQ multiplex PCR; TCRdb stores just in-frame clones and leaves some out. The table includes over 50,000 clones, roughly nine tenths detected once. What was sequenced was peripheral blood. All receptors derive from a woman between 55 and 75 years old with active or convalescent COVID-19.

The chain is built from TRBV19 and TRBJ1-1, with 7 nucleotides matching TRBD1. The J segment lost 0 bases and the V segment lost 7 bases, leaving 8 bases of the junction unmatched. Looked up from germline, CDR1 is LNHDA and CDR2 is SQIVND (reference sequence). The CDR3 is 15 amino acids. The CDR3 region has the DNA TGTGCCAGTACCTCGAATACAGGGGTGAACACTGAAGCTTTCTTT. Translation gives CASTSNTGVNTEAFF.

The V call is TRBV12-3 or TRBV12-4, the J call TRBJ2-7; D is uncertain. The CDR3 sequence is 13 residues long. The germline V and J ends were trimmed by 6 bases and 3 bases, with 12 bases remaining between them. The CDR3 is CASSPGPFYEQYF. CDR3 bases: TGTGCCAGCAGCCCGGGTCCTTTCTACGAGCAGTACTTC.

V usage is TRBV5-1 and J usage is TRBJ2-1; 8 nucleotides line up with TRBD2. The CDR3 consists of 15 residues. With V trimmed by 1 base and J by 9 bases, 9 bases remained unmatched. CDR1 is SGHRS and CDR2 is YFSETQ in the germline V gene. The CDR3 DNA is TGCGCCAGCAGCTTGACTCCAGCGGGAGTTAGTGAGCAGTTCTTC. Translation gives CASSLTPAGVSEQFF.

The J gene is TRBJ2-2, the V gene TRBV6-2 or TRBV6-3; D is unresolved. The germline V and J ends were trimmed by 4 bases and 1 base, with 10 bases remaining between them. Germline CDR1 and CDR2: MNHEY and SVGEGT. The CDR3 has 15 amino acids. In nucleotides, the CDR3 is TGTGCCAGCAGTTTGATACGGTTGAACACCGGGGAGCTGTTTTTT. It specifies CASSLIRLNTGELFF.

V gene TRBV6-6 combines with J gene TRBJ2-1, with TRBD1 matching 10 bases. The CDR3 is 14 residues long. Germline lookup yields CDR1 MNHNY and CDR2 SVGAGI (reference sequence). J gave up 10 bases and V 8 bases, and 11 bases lay outside the gene matches. The CDR3 sequence: CASRPGQGYYEQFF. CDR3 sequence (DNA): TGTGCCAGCCGTCCGGGACAGGGGTATTACGAGCAGTTCTTC.

V usage is TRBV28 and J usage is TRBJ1-2; 7 bases agree with TRBD1. This CDR3 has 15 residues. CDR1 and CDR2 (germline): MDHEN, SYDVKM. Trimming cost V 2 bases and J 4 bases; bases outside gene matches: 7. CDR3 nucleotide sequence: TGTGCCAGCAGTTTAGGGGCAGGGGGGACCTATGGCTACACCTTC. This sequence encodes CASSLGAGGTYGYTF.

The gene calls are TRBV5-6 and TRBJ2-3, with unresolved D. V was cut by 0 bases and J by 4 bases, with 9 bases left in between. CDR3 length equals 14 residues. The V gene's germline CDR1 is SGHDT and CDR2 YYEEEE. The CDR3 region is CASSLGVQPDTQYF. For the CDR3, the DNA is TGTGCCAGCAGCTTGGGAGTTCAACCAGATACGCAGTATTTT.

The rearrangement joins TRBV10-3 to TRBJ1-2; 9 nucleotides match TRBD1. The CDR3 sequence is 13 residues long. CDR1 is ENHRY, CDR2 SYGVKD, per germline. V lost 10 bases, J lost 8 bases, and 11 bases stayed unmatched. CDR3 sequence (DNA): TGTGCCACCACAACGGACAGGGGAGTGGGCTACACCTTC. Translating gives CATTTDRGVGYTF.

The rearrangement joins TRBV18 to TRBJ1-2; D remains unclear. Trimming cost V 0 bases and J 2 bases, with 7 bases left between them. Germline CDR1 KGHSH, CDR2 LQKENI. This CDR3 comprises 14 residues. CDR3 residues: CASSPPGGNYGYTF. Here the CDR3 DNA reads TGTGCCAGCTCACCACCGGGCGGGAACTATGGCTACACCTTC.

In this sample, this clone turned up once. The rearrangement uses TRBV27 and TRBJ2-1; TRBD1 is a possible D gene (6 bases). CDR1 MNHEY and CDR2 SMNVEV come from the germline V gene (reference sequence). Deletions cut 4 bases from V and 4 bases from J, with 14 bases between. The CDR3 runs to 15 residues. This CDR3 reads CASSYTGFTYNEQFF. For the CDR3, the DNA is TGTGCCAGCAGTTACACAGGGTTTACATACAATGAGCAGTTCTTC.

A single count supports this clone. Here the CDR3 reads CSAIDTYEQYF. The CDR3 nucleotides are TGCAGTGCCATAGATACCTACGAGCAGTACTTC. The chain has TRBV20-1 and TRBJ2-7; no reliable D call. The CDR3 spans 11 residues. The V end lost 6 bases, the J end lost 2 bases, and 8 bases lay between the germline ends. Germline V gene lookup returns CDR1 DFQATT and CDR2 SNEGSKA (reference sequence).

The gene calls are TRBV20-1 and TRBJ2-3; D is possibly TRBD2 (7 bases). The V gene lost 3 bases and the J gene lost 5 bases, with 15 bases spanning the gap. CDR3 length: 14 residues. Germline V gene lookup returns CDR1 DFQATT and CDR2 SNEGSKA (reference sequence). The CDR3 DNA reads TGCAGTGCTAGTTTGGGGGGGCGTCAAGATACGCAGTATTTT. Residues: CSASLGGRQDTQYF.

V and J are TRBV4-3 and TRBJ1-2; 11 nucleotides align to TRBD1. CDR3 length: 17 amino acids. Germline V CDR1 and CDR2: LGHNA, YSLEER. V lost 3 bases, J lost 3 bases, and 9 bases stayed unmatched. CDR3 sequence: CASSQESGTGGDYGYTF. Here the CDR3 DNA reads TGCGCCAGCAGCCAGGAATCCGGGACAGGGGGGGACTATGGCTACACCTTC.

The genes are TRBV27 and TRBJ1-2; TRBD1 agrees at 7 bases. V shed 8 bases, J shed 7 bases, and the junction held 10 bases outside the gene matches. This CDR3 spans 13 amino acids. CDR1 MNHEY and CDR2 SMNVEV come from the germline V gene (reference sequence). This CDR3 is CASRRPGGVGYTF. The CDR3 nucleotides are TGTGCCAGCCGCAGGCCAGGGGGAGTTGGCTACACCTTC.

This chain joins TRBV12-3 or TRBV12-4 and TRBJ2-3, with 7 positions matching TRBD1. The CDR3 is 13 amino acids. The junction had 3 bases not matched to a gene; V was cut back by 5 bases and J by 4 bases. Here the CDR3 DNA reads TGTGCCAGCAGTAGCGGACAGGCAGATACGCAGTATTTT. It specifies CASSSGQADTQYF.

The chain uses TRBV6-5 and TRBJ2-2; 7 nucleotides line up with TRBD1. Losses at the gene ends were 2 bases for V and 7 bases for J; bases not matched to a gene: 10. The CDR3 consists of 16 residues. From germline, CDR1 is MNHEY and CDR2 SVGAGI. This chain's CDR3 is CASSYTRQGPGGELFF. CDR3 nucleotide sequence: TGTGCCAGCAGTTACACAAGACAGGGACCGGGCGGGGAGCTGTTTTTT.

For the CDR3, the DNA is TGTGCCAGCAGTTTGAGTAGCGGCACTGAAGCTTTCTTT. Translated: CASSLSSGTEAFF. V usage is TRBV12-3 or TRBV12-4 and J usage is TRBJ1-1, with no clear D. Trimming removed 3 bases at V and 4 bases at J, with 9 bases between. This CDR3 is built from 13 residues.

V usage is TRBV3-1 (or the pseudogene TRBV3-2) and J usage is TRBJ2-2; perhaps TRBD2 as D (6 bases). V was cut by 7 bases and J by 8 bases, with 17 bases left in between. Germline V CDR1 and CDR2: LGHDT, YNNKEL (reference sequence). The CDR3 contains 14 residues. The CDR3 sequence: CASTPGLFLGELFF. The CDR3 DNA is TGTGCCAGCACGCCGGGACTGTTTTTGGGGGAGCTGTTTTTT.

V usage is TRBV11-2 and J usage is TRBJ2-3; D gene unclear. There are 12 residues in the CDR3. Germline CDR1 is SGHAT and CDR2 is FQNNGV. Trimming left V 5 bases short and J 0 bases short, with 3 bases between. In nucleotides, the CDR3 is TGTGCCAGCAGCCAGAGCACAGATACGCAGTATTTT. Its translation: CASSQSTDTQYF.

The V gene is TRBV14, the J gene TRBJ1-1; 7 bases match TRBD1. This CDR3 is built from 14 residues. The V gene's germline CDR1 is SGHDN and CDR2 FVKESK. The trim removed 3 bases at V and 3 bases at J, leaving 4 bases unmatched. The CDR3 is CASSHLTGDTEAFF. Here the CDR3 DNA reads TGTGCCAGCAGCCACCTCACAGGGGACACTGAAGCTTTCTTT.

The gene calls are TRBV7-9 and TRBJ2-7, with D maybe TRBD1 (5 bases). The V end lost 6 bases, the J end lost 3 bases, and 9 bases lay between the germline ends. CDR3 length equals 12 residues. From germline, CDR1 is SEHNR and CDR2 FQNEAQ (reference sequence). In nucleotides, the CDR3 is TGTGCCAGCAGATCCGACAGCTACGAGCAGTACTTC. Its protein product is CASRSDSYEQYF. The full variable domain, completed using reference TRBV7-9 and TRBJ2-7, is DTGVSQNPRHKITKRGQNVTFRCDPISEHNRLYWYRQTLGQGPEFLTYFQNEAQLEKSRLLSDRFSAERPKGSFSTLEIQRTEQGDSAMYLCASRSDSYEQYFGPGTRLTVT.

This chain connects TRBV21-1 to TRBJ1-1; TRBD1 is taken as the D call from the table, unchecked against the DNA. TRBV21-1 is a listed pseudogene. This CDR3 contains 12 residues. The DNA of the CDR3 is TGTGCCAGCAGCGCCCGGGACAGAGAAGCTTTCTTT. Its translation: CASSARDREAFF.

This sequence joins TRBV28 and TRBJ1-1; D is undetermined. The CDR3 runs to 12 residues. Germline values: CDR1 MDHEN, CDR2 SYDVKM. The germline V and J ends were trimmed by 7 bases and 11 bases, with 17 bases remaining between them. CDR3 bases: TGTGCCAGCACCTCCCCGGCGGCGGGGGCTTTCTTT. Protein product: CASTSPAAGAFF.

V and J are TRBV15 and TRBJ2-7; 11 nucleotides align to TRBD1. CDR3 length: 15 residues. V shed 0 bases and J 6 bases; nucleotides not matched to a gene: 4. Germline CDR1 LNHNV, CDR2 YYDKDF (reference sequence). This CDR3 is CATSRDPGQGVEQYF. The CDR3 DNA reads TGTGCCACCAGCAGAGATCCGGGACAGGGGGTCGAGCAGTACTTC.

The chain links TRBV7-8 to TRBJ1-2; D is possibly TRBD1 (6 bases). V lost 5 bases, J lost 0 bases, and 16 bases lay in between. This CDR3 spans 16 amino acids. Germline-derived CDR1 and CDR2 are SGHVS and FQNEAQ. The CDR3 region is CASSVPGEEPNYGYTF. CDR3 sequence (DNA): TGTGCCAGCAGCGTACCAGGGGAAGAGCCTAACTATGGCTACACCTTC.